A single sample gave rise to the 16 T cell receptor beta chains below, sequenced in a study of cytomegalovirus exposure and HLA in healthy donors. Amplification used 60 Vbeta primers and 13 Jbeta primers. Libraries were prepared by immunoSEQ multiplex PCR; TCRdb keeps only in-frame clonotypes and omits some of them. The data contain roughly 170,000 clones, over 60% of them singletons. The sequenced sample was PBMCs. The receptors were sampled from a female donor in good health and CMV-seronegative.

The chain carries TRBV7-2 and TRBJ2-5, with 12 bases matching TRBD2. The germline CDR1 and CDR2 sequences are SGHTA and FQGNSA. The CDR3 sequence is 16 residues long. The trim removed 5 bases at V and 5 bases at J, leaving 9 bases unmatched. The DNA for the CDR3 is TGTGCCAGCAGCCCCAGACTAGCGGGGGCCGGGGAGACCCAGTACTTC. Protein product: CASSPRLAGAGETQYF.

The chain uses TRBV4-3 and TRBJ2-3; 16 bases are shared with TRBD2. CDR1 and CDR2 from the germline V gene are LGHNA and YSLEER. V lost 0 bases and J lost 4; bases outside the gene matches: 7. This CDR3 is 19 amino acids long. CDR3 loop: CASSQDFGTSGRASDTQYF. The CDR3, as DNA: TGCGCCAGCAGCCAAGATTTTGGGACTAGCGGGAGGGCTTCAGATACGCAGTATTTT.

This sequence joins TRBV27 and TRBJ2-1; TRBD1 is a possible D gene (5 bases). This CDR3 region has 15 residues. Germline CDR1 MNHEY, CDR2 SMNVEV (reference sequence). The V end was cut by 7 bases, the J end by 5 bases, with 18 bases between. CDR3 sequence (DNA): TGTGCCAGCACCCTCTTGGCGCAGGGAAACAATGAGCAGTTCTTC. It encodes CASTLLAQGNNEQFF.

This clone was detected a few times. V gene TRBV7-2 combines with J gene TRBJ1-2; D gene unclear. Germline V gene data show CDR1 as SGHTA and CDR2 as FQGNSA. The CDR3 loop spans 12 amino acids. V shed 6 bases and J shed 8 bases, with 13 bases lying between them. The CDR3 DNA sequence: TGTGCCAGCAGGGCGGACTATTCCGGCTACACCTTC. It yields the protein CASRADYSGYTF.

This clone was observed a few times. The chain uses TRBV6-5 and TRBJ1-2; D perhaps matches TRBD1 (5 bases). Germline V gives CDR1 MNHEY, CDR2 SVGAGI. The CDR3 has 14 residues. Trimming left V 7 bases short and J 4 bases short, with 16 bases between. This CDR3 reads CASTPAGFSYGYTF. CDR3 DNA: TGTGCCAGCACTCCAGCAGGGTTTAGCTATGGCTACACCTTC.

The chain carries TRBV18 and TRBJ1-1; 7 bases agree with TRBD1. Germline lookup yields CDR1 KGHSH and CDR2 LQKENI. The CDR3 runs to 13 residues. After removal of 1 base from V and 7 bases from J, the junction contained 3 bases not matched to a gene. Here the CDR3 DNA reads TGTGCCAGCTCACCACAGGGGGCGGTTGAAGCTTTCTTT. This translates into CASSPQGAVEAFF.

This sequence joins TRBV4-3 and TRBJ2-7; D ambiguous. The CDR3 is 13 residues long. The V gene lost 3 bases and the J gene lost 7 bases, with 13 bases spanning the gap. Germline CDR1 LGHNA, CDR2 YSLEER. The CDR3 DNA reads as TGCGCCAGCAGCCAGGAACAGTCTCGGGAGCAGTACTTC. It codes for CASSQEQSREQYF.

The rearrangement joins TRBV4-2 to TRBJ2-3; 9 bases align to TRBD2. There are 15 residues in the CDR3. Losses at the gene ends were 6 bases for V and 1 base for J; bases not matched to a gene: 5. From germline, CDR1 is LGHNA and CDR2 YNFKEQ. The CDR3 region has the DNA TGTGCCAGCAGTCTAAGGACTAGCGGCACAGATACGCAGTATTTT. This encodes CASSLRTSGTDTQYF.

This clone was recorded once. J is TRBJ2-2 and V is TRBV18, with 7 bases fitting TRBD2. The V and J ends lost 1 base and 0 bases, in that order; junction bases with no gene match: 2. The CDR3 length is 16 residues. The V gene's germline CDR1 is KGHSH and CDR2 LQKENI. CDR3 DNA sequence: TGTGCCAGCTCACCACAAGCGGGGCCGAACACCGGGGAGCTGTTTTTT. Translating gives CASSPQAGPNTGELFF.

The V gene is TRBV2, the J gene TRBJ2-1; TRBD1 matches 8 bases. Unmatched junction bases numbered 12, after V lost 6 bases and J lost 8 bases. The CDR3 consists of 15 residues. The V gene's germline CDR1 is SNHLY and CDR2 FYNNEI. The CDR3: CASRGSQAGGDEQFF. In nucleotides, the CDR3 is TGTGCCAGCAGGGGGTCCCAAGCAGGGGGCGATGAGCAGTTCTTC.

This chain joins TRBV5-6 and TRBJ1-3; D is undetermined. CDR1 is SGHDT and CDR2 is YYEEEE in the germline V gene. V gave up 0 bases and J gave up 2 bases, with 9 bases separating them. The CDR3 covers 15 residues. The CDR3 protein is CASSLVAAAGNTIYF. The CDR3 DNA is TGTGCCAGCAGCTTGGTTGCGGCAGCTGGAAACACCATATATTTT.

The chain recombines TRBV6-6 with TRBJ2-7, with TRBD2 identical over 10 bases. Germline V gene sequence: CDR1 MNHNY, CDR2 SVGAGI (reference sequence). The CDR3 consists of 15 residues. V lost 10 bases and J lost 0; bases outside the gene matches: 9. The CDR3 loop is CATHLTSGASYEQYF. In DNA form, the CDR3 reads TGTGCCACGCATCTAACTAGCGGGGCCTCCTACGAGCAGTACTTC.

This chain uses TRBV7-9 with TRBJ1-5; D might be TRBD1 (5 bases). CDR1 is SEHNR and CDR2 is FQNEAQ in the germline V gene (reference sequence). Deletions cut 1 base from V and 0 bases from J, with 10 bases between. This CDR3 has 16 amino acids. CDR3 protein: CASSLVPGLSNQPQHF. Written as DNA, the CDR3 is TGTGCCAGCAGCTTAGTCCCGGGACTTAGCAATCAGCCCCAGCATTTT. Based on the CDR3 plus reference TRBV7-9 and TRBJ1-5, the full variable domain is DTGVSQNPRHKITKRGQNVTFRCDPISEHNRLYWYRQTLGQGPEFLTYFQNEAQLEKSRLLSDRFSAERPKGSFSTLEIQRTEQGDSAMYLCASSLVPGLSNQPQHFGDGTRLSIL.

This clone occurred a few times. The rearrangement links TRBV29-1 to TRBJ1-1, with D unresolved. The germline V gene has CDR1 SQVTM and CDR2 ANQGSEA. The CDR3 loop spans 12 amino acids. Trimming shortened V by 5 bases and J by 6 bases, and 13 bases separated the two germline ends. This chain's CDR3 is CSVYYTSAEAFF. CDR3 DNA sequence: TGCAGCGTTTATTATACGTCGGCTGAAGCTTTCTTT.

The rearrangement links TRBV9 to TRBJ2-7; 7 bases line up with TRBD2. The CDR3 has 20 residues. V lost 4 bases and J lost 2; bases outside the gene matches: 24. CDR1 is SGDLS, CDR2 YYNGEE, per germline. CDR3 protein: CASSKGVASGTIMTAYEQYF. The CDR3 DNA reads TGTGCCAGCAGCAAAGGGGTGGCTAGCGGAACAATAATGACAGCCTACGAGCAGTACTTC.

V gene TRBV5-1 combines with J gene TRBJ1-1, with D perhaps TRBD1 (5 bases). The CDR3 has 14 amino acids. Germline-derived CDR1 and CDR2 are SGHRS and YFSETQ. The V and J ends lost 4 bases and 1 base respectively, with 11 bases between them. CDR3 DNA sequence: TGCGCCAGCAGCCGTCTTCAGGGGAACACTGAAGCTTTCTTT. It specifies CASSRLQGNTEAFF.